The clone carrying this T cell receptor beta chain has at least ten counts. There are 14 residues in the CDR3. Germline loops: CDR1 SGHRS, CDR2 YFSETQ. J gave up 5 bases and V 4 bases, and 8 bases lay outside the gene matches. This entry belongs to a study of T-cell reconstitution after alpha-beta-depleted transplantation in children. For TCRbeta, the library was prepared with unique molecular identifiers. TCRdb used MiXCR to reprocess the PCR reads, holding one entry per CDR3 protein. Of more than 150,000 distinct CDR3 sequences in the sample, roughly 7.5% are singletons; the top ten hold 3% to 3.5%.

The clonotype comes from a human donor who donated a stem cell graft to a child with Wiskott-Aldrich syndrome. This specimen was PBMCs from the stem cell graft donor, taken from the stem cell graft. This chain connects TRBV5-1 to TRBJ2-5; 7 bases fit TRBD1. The CDR3 here is CASSRITGVETQYF. The CDR3 nucleotides read TGCGCCAGCAGCCGTATCACAGGGGTGGAGACCCAGTACTTC. The full variable domain, in which reference TRBV5-1 and TRBJ2-5 provide the parts outside the CDR3, is KAGVTQTPRYLIKTRGQQVTLSCSPISGHRSVSWYQQTPGQGLQFLFEYFSETQRNKGNFPGRFSGRQFSNSRSEMNVSTLELGDSALYLCASSRITGVETQYFGPGTRLLVL.